This T cell receptor beta chain came from a study of blood T cell repertoires in COVID-19. Study-level background: The United States, Italy and Spain supplied acute and convalescent COVID-19 samples.

To note about this clone: Within the sample, other DNA sequences also encode this same CDR3.

Assay used: immunoSEQ multiplex PCR; TCRdb lists only in-frame clones, some missing. This table has 40,000 or so clones, 70% to 85% appearing once. Deletions cut 3 bases from V and 5 bases from J, with 4 bases between. Germline assignment: CDR1 MDHEN and CDR2 SYDVKM. CDR3 length equals 11 residues. The clonotype comes from a human donor in a cohort sampled during active COVID-19. The sample comprised peripheral blood. The chain employs TRBV28 and TRBJ2-5; D uncertain. CDR3 bases: TGTGCCAGCAGTTTTCTGGAGACCCAGTACTTC. Protein sequence: CASSFLETQYF. Variable domain in full (rest from reference TRBV28 and TRBJ2-5): DVKVTQSSRYLVKRTGEKVFLECVQDMDHENMFWYRQDPGLGLRLIYFSYDVKMKEKGDIPEGYSVSREKKERFSLILESASTNQTSMYLCASSFLETQYFGPGTRLLVL.